This passage covers 26 T cell receptor beta chains from one sample sequenced in a study of T cell repertoires in aging, cancer and after chemotherapy. Rearranged V-D-J TRB sequences were amplified with a mixed TRB-A/B primer pool. Each CDR3 protein is one row after TCRdb ran MiXCR on the multiplex PCR reads. Of some 2,600 distinct CDR3 sequences in the sample, roughly 49% were seen once. TCR beta rearrangements were amplified from peripheral blood genomic DNA. The sequenced sample consisted of blood. These receptors were obtained from a human donor with a blood cancer.

Details on this clonotype: A read error may produce the germline difference seen at one junction end. The V call is TRBV6-1, the J call TRBJ1-2, with a tentative D call TRBD1 (6 bases). The length of the CDR3 is 16 residues. CDR1 is MNHNS and CDR2 is SASEGT in the germline V gene. The CDR3 DNA follows: TGTGCCATCAGTGACCCCGGGACACAATTTAATTATGGCTACACCTTC. It yields the protein CAISDPGTQFNYGYTF.

V usage is TRBV19 and J usage is TRBJ2-7, with 7 bases that match TRBD1. Germline V gene lookup returns CDR1 LNHDA and CDR2 SQIVND (reference sequence). J gave up 3 bases and V 2 bases, and 1 base lay outside the gene matches. The CDR3 extends over 13 amino acids. Written as DNA, the CDR3 is TGTGCCAGTAGTATACAGGGGGACTACGAGCAGTACTTC. It yields the protein CASSIQGDYEQYF.

This clonotype was seen a few times. This chain connects TRBV24-1 to TRBJ2-3; D is unresolved. This CDR3 has 12 amino acids. Germline-derived CDR1 and CDR2 are KGHDR and SFDVKD. Trimming took 5 bases from V and 6 from J, leaving 8 bases between them. In DNA, the CDR3 is TGTGCCACCAGTGGAACCCACGATACGCAGTATTTT. Translation gives CATSGTHDTQYF.

The V gene is TRBV5-6, the J gene TRBJ2-1; D not resolved. CDR3 length: 16 residues. The V gene lost 3 bases and the J gene lost 0 bases, with 13 bases spanning the gap. Germline V lookup: CDR1 SGHDT, CDR2 YYEEEE. The CDR3 DNA follows: TGTGCCAGCAGCTACTCCATTTGGCCCTCCTACAATGAGCAGTTCTTC. Translated: CASSYSIWPSYNEQFF.

The V and J genes are TRBV5-5 and TRBJ1-2; no clear D gene. Germline V gene lookup returns CDR1 SGHKS and CDR2 YYEKEE (reference sequence). This CDR3 is built from 13 residues. Trimming stripped 0 bases from V and 4 bases from J, with 7 bases between. For the CDR3, the DNA is TGTGCCAGCAGCTTGGCTCCCCTCTATGGCTACACCTTC. Translating it yields CASSLAPLYGYTF.

The chain joins TRBV6-9 to TRBJ1-2; 8 bases agree with TRBD1. The CDR3 extends over 15 amino acids. The J segment lost 2 bases and the V segment lost 8 bases, leaving 10 bases of the junction unmatched. From germline, CDR1 is MNHGY and CDR2 SVAAGI. CDR3: CASDYGDRLNYGYTF. CDR3 bases: TGTGCCAGCGATTACGGGGACAGGTTAAACTATGGCTACACCTTC.

The genes are TRBV12-3 or TRBV12-4 and TRBJ2-3, with D maybe TRBD2 (6 bases). This CDR3 has 15 amino acids. Trimming pared 0 bases from V and 6 bases from J, leaving 13 bases between. The CDR3 is CASSLALGGVDTQYF. DNA of the CDR3: TGTGCCAGCAGTTTAGCGCTCGGGGGAGTCGATACGCAGTATTTT.

J is TRBJ2-7 and V is TRBV6-5; perhaps D is TRBD1 or TRBD2 (5 bases each). V dropped 4 bases and J dropped 8 bases, with 18 bases sitting between them. Germline V CDR1 and CDR2: MNHEY, SVGAGI. The CDR3 covers 14 residues. The CDR3 spells CASSSGTPLDKQYF. The DNA of the CDR3 is TGTGCCAGCAGTTCAGGGACGCCCTTGGACAAGCAGTACTTC.

The rearrangement joins TRBV7-2 to TRBJ2-3; TRBD2 matches at 11 bases. V was pared by 8 bases and J by 2 bases, with 6 bases of the junction left unmatched. Germline V gene sequence: CDR1 SGHTA, CDR2 FQGNSA. This CDR3 has 15 residues. CDR3 sequence (DNA): TGTGCCAGCGGACGTAGCGGGGGGGACACAGATACGCAGTATTTT. It translates to CASGRSGGDTDTQYF.

V usage is TRBV6-1 and J usage is TRBJ2-1; TRBD1 matches at 8 bases. The V gene end was trimmed by 5 bases and the J gene end by 8 bases; junction bases not matched to a gene: 8. Germline V gene sequence: CDR1 MNHNS, CDR2 SASEGT. The CDR3 has 14 amino acids. CDR3 nucleotides: TGTGCCAGCAGTCATCCCAGGGGGCTGGATGAGCAGTTCTTC. Translation: CASSHPRGLDEQFF.

The rearrangement uses TRBV25-1 and TRBJ2-2; tentatively, D is TRBD1 (6 bases). The germline V gene encodes CDR1 MGHDK and CDR2 SYGVNS. The ends were cut back, 5 bases at V and 2 bases at J, with 12 bases in the middle. The CDR3 consists of 15 residues. The CDR3 is CASSLRQDNTGELFF. In DNA form, the CDR3 reads TGTGCCAGCAGTCTACGACAGGATAACACCGGGGAGCTGTTTTTT.

This clonotype turned up a few times. The chain is built from TRBV29-1 and TRBJ2-5, with D perhaps matching TRBD2 (7 bases). CDR1 is SQVTM and CDR2 is ANQGSEA in the germline V gene. Trimming removed 4 bases from V and 4 bases from J, with 22 bases in between. The CDR3 is 16 residues long. CDR3 sequence: CSVGSLLPGGRETQYF. Written as DNA, the CDR3 is TGCAGCGTTGGTTCCCTACTACCGGGGGGCCGAGAGACCCAGTACTTC. Full variable domain (rest looked up from reference TRBV29-1 and TRBJ2-5): SAVISQKPSRDICQRGTSLTIQCQVDSQVTMMFWYRQQPGQSLTLIATANQGSEATYESGFVIDKFPISRPNLTFSTLTVSNMSPEDSSIYLCSVGSLLPGGRETQYFGPGTRLLVL.

This clonotype appeared once. This chain joins TRBV6-2 or TRBV6-3 and TRBJ1-2; 8 nucleotides line up with TRBD1. The CDR3 totals 14 residues. Germline CDR1 and CDR2: MNHEY and SVGEGT. V was pared by 6 bases and J by 7 bases, with 10 bases of the junction left unmatched. The CDR3 sequence is CASRSTGGGFGYTF. The CDR3 DNA is TGTGCCAGCAGGTCCACAGGGGGGGGATTTGGCTACACCTTC.

This clonotype was recorded a few times. This chain connects TRBV5-6 to TRBJ1-2; D not resolved. Looked up from germline, CDR1 is SGHDT and CDR2 is YYEEEE. The CDR3 spans 12 residues. Between the trimmed V and J ends, which lost 4 bases and 8 bases, there was a span of 12 bases. CDR3 loop: CASSLRAGGYTF. CDR3 nucleotides: TGTGCCAGCAGCCTACGGGCGGGAGGCTACACCTTC.

The V gene is TRBV29-1, the J gene TRBJ2-3; 9 bases align to TRBD2. The length of the CDR3 is 16 residues. V lost 1 base to trimming and J lost 4 bases; unmatched junction nucleotides: 9. CDR1 and CDR2 from the germline V gene are SQVTM and ANQGSEA. This chain's CDR3 is CSVEVGRGGPPDTQYF. For the CDR3, the DNA is TGCAGCGTTGAAGTTGGGCGGGGGGGCCCGCCAGATACGCAGTATTTT.

This rearrangement joins TRBV24-1 to TRBJ2-1, with 9 bases identical to TRBD1. The V gene end was trimmed by 6 bases and the J gene end by 6 bases; junction bases not matched to a gene: 5. This CDR3 contains 14 residues. The germline V gene has CDR1 KGHDR and CDR2 SFDVKD. CDR3 protein: CATSTGGPVNEQFF. The DNA for the CDR3 is TGTGCCACCAGTACAGGGGGCCCGGTCAATGAGCAGTTCTTC.

About this clonotype itself: One end of the junction fails to match germline, which may point to a read error. The genes are TRBV5-1 and TRBJ1-1; 7 bases line up with TRBD1. CDR1 and CDR2 (germline): SGHRS, YFSETQ. CDR3 length equals 14 residues. The CDR3 loop reads CASSLGGGGIVAFF. In nucleotides, the CDR3 is TGTGCCAGCAGCTTGGGAGGGGGCGGGATAGTAGCTTTCTTT.

V and J are TRBV20-1 and TRBJ2-7, with 10 bases matching TRBD1. Germline V gene sequence: CDR1 DFQATT, CDR2 SNEGSKA (reference sequence). After removal of 0 bases from V and 1 base from J, the junction contained 3 bases not matched to a gene. The CDR3 contains 15 residues. Here the CDR3 DNA reads TGCAGTGCTAGAGATAAGGGACAGGGGTCCTACGAGCAGTACTTC. Translation gives CSARDKGQGSYEQYF.

The genes are TRBV30 and TRBJ1-5; no clear D. Germline CDR1 reads GTSNPN; CDR2 reads SVGIG (reference sequence). V was trimmed by 8 bases and J by 4 bases, leaving 15 bases between them. There are 13 residues in the CDR3. The CDR3 DNA is TGTGCCAGTAGTATCTCGGAGAATCAGCCCCAGCATTTT. As protein: CASSISENQPQHF.

The chain employs TRBV5-6 and TRBJ2-5; D unclear. This CDR3 is 15 amino acids long. Germline assignment: CDR1 SGHDT and CDR2 YYEEEE. V was shortened by 2 bases and J by 0 bases, with 11 bases between the two germline ends. The CDR3 reads CASSFFQQYQETQYF. The CDR3 DNA is TGTGCCAGCAGCTTCTTCCAGCAGTACCAAGAGACCCAGTACTTC. Complete variable domain (other parts from reference TRBV5-6 and TRBJ2-5): DAGVTQSPTHLIKTRGQQVTLRCSPKSGHDTVSWYQQALGQGPQFIFQYYEEEERQRGNFPDRFSGHQFPNYSSELNVNALLLGDSALYLCASSFFQQYQETQYFGPGTRLLVL.

Comment on this clonotype: Germline and junction disagree at one end, which may indicate a read error. This chain joins TRBV6-1 and TRBJ2-3; possibly TRBD1 for D (6 bases). In germline, CDR1 is MNHNS, CDR2 SASEGT. The CDR3 covers 15 residues. The CDR3 region is CAISEGGSYADTQYF. The CDR3 coding sequence is TGTGCCATCAGTGAAGGGGGATCATACGCAGATACGCAGTATTTT.

The table lists this clonotype with a few counts. The rearrangement joins TRBV18 to TRBJ2-3; 11 nucleotides match TRBD2. V lost 2 bases, J lost 2 bases, and 3 bases stayed unmatched. From germline, CDR1 is KGHSH and CDR2 LQKENI. The CDR3 runs to 16 residues. This CDR3 is CASSPISGGATDTQYF. The CDR3 nucleotides are TGTGCCAGCTCACCAATTAGCGGGGGGGCCACAGATACGCAGTATTTT.

About this clonotype itself: One end of the junction does not line up with germline, which may come from a read error. The V call is TRBV12-3 or TRBV12-4, the J call TRBJ1-4; tentative D call: TRBD1 (5 bases). CDR3 length: 12 amino acids. This chain's CDR3 is CSSTLRGEKLFF. DNA of the CDR3: TGTTCCAGCACTCTTAGGGGTGAAAAACTGTTTTTT.

This clonotype was observed a handful of times. The chain is built from TRBV27 and TRBJ1-2, with TRBD1 as a possible D gene (5 bases). This CDR3 comprises 15 residues. Germline V gene sequence: CDR1 MNHEY, CDR2 SMNVEV (reference sequence). The V end was cut by 8 bases, the J end by 3 bases, with 19 bases between. In DNA form, the CDR3 reads TGTGCCAGCGCCGAGGGGAGGCAGGACTACTATGGCTACACCTTC. Protein: CASAEGRQDYYGYTF.

The J gene is TRBJ1-2, the V gene TRBV11-1, with D unclear. The CDR3 runs 12 residues. Per germline, CDR1 SGHAT and CDR2 FQDESV (reference sequence). Trimming removed 1 base at V and 4 bases at J, with 4 bases between. The CDR3 spells CASSLDVYGYTF. For the CDR3, the DNA is TGTGCCAGCAGCTTAGACGTCTATGGCTACACCTTC. The entire variable domain, with the rest obtained from reference TRBV11-1 and TRBJ1-2, is as follows: EAEVAQSPRYKITEKSQAVAFWCDPISGHATLYWYRQILGQGPELLVQFQDESVVDDSQLPKDRFSAERLKGVDSTLKIQPAELGDSAMYLCASSLDVYGYTFGSGTRLTVV.

The gene calls are TRBV5-5 and TRBJ1-1, with a weak D call TRBD1 (5 bases). Trimming pared 4 bases from V and 3 bases from J, leaving 13 bases between. CDR1 is SGHKS, CDR2 YYEKEE, per germline (reference sequence). There are 14 residues in the CDR3. The DNA of the CDR3 is TGTGCCAGCAGCCTGGGACGAGGGGACACTGAAGCTTTCTTT. Protein sequence: CASSLGRGDTEAFF.